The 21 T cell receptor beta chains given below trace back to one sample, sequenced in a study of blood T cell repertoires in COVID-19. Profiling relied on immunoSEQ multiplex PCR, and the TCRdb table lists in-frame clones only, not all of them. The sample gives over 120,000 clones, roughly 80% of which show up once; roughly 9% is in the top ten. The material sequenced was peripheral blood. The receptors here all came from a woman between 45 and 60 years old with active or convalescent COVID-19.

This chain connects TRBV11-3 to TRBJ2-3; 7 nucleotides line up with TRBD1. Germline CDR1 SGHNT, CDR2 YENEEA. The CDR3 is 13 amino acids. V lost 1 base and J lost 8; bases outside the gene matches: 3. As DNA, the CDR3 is TGTGCCAGCAGCTTAGCTCACAGGGGTACGCAGTATTTT. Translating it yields CASSLAHRGTQYF. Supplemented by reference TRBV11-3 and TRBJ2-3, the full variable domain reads EAGVVQSPRYKIIEKKQPVAFWCNPISGHNTLYWYLQNLGQGPELLIRYENEEAVDDSQLPKDRFSAERLKGVDSTLKIQPAELGDSAVYLCASSLAHRGTQYFGPGTRLTVL.

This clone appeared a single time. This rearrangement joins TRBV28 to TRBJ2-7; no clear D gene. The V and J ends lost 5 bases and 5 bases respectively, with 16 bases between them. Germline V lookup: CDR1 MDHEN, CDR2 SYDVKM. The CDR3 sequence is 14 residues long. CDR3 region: CASSVIPWSNEQYF. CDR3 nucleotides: TGTGCCAGCAGTGTAATACCGTGGAGCAACGAGCAGTACTTC.

The CDR3 sequence: CASSFFSGDGYTF. DNA of the CDR3: TGTGCCAGCAGCTTTTTTTCAGGGGATGGCTACACCTTC. The rearrangement uses TRBV11-1 and TRBJ1-2; tentatively, D is TRBD1 (6 bases). CDR1 and CDR2 from the germline V gene are SGHAT and FQDESV (reference sequence). The CDR3 is 13 amino acids. V was pared by 3 bases and J by 6 bases, with 11 bases between.

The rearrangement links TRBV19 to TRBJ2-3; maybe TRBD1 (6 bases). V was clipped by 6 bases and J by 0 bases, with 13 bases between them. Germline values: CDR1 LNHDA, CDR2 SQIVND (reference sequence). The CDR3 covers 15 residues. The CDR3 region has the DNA TGTGCCAGTAGGGAAACAGGGCCTAGCACAGATACGCAGTATTTT. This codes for CASRETGPSTDTQYF. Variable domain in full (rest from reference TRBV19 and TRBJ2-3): DGGITQSPKYLFRKEGQNVTLSCEQNLNHDAMYWYRQDPGQGLRLIYYSQIVNDFQKGDIAEGYSVSREKKESFPLTVTSAQKNPTAFYLCASRETGPSTDTQYFGPGTRLTVL.

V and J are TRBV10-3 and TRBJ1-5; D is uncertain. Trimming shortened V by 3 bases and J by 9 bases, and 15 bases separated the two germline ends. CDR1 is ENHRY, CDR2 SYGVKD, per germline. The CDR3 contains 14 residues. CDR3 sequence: CAISERQAEGPQHF. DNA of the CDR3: TGTGCCATCAGTGAAAGACAAGCCGAAGGGCCCCAGCATTTT.

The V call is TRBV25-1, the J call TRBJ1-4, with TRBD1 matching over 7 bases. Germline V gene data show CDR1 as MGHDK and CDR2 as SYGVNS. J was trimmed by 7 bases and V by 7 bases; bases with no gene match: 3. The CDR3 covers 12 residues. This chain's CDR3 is CASMTGTEKLFF. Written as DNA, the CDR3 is TGTGCCAGCATGACAGGGACTGAAAAACTGTTTTTT.

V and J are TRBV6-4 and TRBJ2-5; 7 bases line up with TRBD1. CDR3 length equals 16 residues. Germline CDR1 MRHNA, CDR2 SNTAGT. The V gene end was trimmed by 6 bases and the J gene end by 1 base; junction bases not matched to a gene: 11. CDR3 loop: CASRGPRTGRQETQYF. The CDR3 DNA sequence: TGTGCCAGCAGGGGACCTCGGACAGGCCGCCAAGAGACCCAGTACTTC.

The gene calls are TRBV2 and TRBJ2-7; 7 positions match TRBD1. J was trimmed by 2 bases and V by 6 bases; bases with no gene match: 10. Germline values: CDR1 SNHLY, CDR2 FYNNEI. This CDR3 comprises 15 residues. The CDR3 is CASRTGQDPTYEQYF. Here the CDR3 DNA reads TGTGCCAGCAGGACCGGACAGGACCCAACCTACGAGCAGTACTTC.

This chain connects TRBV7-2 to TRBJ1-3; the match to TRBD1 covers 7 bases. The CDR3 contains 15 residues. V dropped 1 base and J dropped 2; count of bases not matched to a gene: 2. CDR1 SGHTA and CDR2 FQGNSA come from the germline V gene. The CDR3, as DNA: TGTGCCAGCAGCTTAGTAGGGGGCGCTGGAAACACCATATATTTT. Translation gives CASSLVGGAGNTIYF. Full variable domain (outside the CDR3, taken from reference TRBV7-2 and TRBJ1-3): GAGVSQSPSNKVTEKGKDVELRCDPISGHTALYWYRQSLGQGLEFLIYFQGNSAPDKSGLPSDRFSAERTGGSVSTLTIQRTQQEDSAVYLCASSLVGGAGNTIYFGEGSWLTVV.

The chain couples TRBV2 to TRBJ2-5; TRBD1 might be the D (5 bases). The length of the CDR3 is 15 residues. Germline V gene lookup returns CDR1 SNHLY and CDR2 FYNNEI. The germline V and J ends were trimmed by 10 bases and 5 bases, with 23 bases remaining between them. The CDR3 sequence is CAINPQGSRLETQYF. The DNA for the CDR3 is TGTGCCATCAATCCCCAGGGTTCTCGCTTGGAGACCCAGTACTTC.

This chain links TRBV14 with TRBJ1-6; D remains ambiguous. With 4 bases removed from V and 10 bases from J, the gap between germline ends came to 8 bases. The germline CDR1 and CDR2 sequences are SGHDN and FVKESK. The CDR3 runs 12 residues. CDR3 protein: CASSLYVSPLHF. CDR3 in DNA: TGTGCCAGCAGCCTTTATGTGTCACCCCTCCACTTT.

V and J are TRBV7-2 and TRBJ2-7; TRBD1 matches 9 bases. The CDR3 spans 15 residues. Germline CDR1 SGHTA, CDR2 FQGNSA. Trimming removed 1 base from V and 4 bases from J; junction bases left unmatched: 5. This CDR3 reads CASSLETGGMYEQYF. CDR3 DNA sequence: TGTGCCAGCAGCTTAGAAACAGGGGGCATGTACGAGCAGTACTTC.

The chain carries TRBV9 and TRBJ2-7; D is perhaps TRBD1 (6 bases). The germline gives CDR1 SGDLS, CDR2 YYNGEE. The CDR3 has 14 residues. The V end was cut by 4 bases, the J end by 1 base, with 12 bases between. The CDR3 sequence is CASSRDTRSYEQYF. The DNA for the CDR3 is TGTGCCAGCAGCCGGGACACTCGGTCCTACGAGCAGTACTTC. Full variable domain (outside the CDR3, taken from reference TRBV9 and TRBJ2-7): DSGVTQTPKHLITATGQRVTLRCSPRSGDLSVYWYQQSLDQGLQFLIQYYNGEERAKGNILERFSAQQFPDLHSELNLSSLELGDSALYFCASSRDTRSYEQYFGPGTRLTVT.

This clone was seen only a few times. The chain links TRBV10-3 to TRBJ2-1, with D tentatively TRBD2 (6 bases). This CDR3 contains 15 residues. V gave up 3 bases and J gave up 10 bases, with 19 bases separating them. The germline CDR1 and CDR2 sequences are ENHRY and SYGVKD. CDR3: CAISDNGGRTREQFF. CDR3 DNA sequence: TGTGCCATCAGTGACAACGGGGGAAGGACGAGGGAGCAGTTCTTC.

The CDR3 here is CARDNRGTEAFF. Written as DNA, the CDR3 is TGTGCCCGGGATAACAGGGGAACTGAAGCTTTCTTT. The rearrangement uses TRBV30 and TRBJ1-1; 7 positions match TRBD1. The CDR3 is 12 amino acids. The trim removed 8 bases at V and 5 bases at J, leaving 8 bases unmatched. CDR1 is GTSNPN, CDR2 SVGIG, per germline (reference sequence).

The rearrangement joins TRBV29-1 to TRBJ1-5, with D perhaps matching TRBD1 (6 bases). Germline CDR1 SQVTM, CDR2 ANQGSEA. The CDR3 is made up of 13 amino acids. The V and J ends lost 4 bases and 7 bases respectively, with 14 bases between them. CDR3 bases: TGCAGCGTTGGGGAGGGGGGAGTCCAGCCCCAGCATTTT. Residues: CSVGEGGVQPQHF.

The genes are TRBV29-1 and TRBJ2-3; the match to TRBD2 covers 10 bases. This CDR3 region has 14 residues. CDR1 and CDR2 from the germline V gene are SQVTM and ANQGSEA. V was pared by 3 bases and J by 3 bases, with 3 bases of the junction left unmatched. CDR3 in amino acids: CSVDTSGKTDTQYF. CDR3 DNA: TGCAGCGTTGATACTAGCGGGAAGACAGATACGCAGTATTTT.

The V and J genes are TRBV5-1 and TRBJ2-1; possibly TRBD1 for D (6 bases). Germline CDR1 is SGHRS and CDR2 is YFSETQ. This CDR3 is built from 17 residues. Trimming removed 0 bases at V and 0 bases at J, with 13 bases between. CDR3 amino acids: CASSLVRTVSSYNEQFF. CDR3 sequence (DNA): TGCGCCAGCAGCTTGGTACGGACAGTTTCCTCCTACAATGAGCAGTTCTTC.

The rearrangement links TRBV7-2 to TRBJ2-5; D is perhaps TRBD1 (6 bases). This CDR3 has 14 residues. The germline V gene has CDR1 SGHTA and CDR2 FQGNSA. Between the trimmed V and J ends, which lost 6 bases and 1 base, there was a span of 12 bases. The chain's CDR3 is CASSSTGIQETQYF. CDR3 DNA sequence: TGTGCCAGCAGTTCCACAGGGATCCAAGAGACCCAGTACTTC.

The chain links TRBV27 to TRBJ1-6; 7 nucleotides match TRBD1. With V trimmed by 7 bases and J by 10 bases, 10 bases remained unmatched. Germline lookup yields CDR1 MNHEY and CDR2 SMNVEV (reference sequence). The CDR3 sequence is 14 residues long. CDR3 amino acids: CASILFPGGSPLHF. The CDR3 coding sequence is TGTGCCAGCATACTATTCCCAGGGGGATCACCCCTCCACTTT.

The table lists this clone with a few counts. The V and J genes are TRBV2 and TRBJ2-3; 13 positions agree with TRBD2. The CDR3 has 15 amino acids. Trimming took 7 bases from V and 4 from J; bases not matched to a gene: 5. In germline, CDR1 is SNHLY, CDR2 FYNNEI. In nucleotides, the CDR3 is TGTGCCAGCAAGGAACTAGCGGGAGGGGCAGATACGCAGTATTTT. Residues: CASKELAGGADTQYF.